The 31 T cell receptor beta chains given below trace back to one sample, sequenced in a study of cytomegalovirus exposure and HLA in healthy donors. With 60 Vbeta and 13 Jbeta primers, the PCR was carried out. TCRdb's table, derived via immunoSEQ multiplex PCR, lists solely in-frame clones and lacks some. The table records 160,000 or so clones, around three quarters of them present only once. The sequenced material came from PBMCs. The receptors derive from a woman aged 40-49 years in good health and CMV-seronegative.

This clone came up a few times. The V and J genes are TRBV7-7 and TRBJ2-1; D possibly corresponds to TRBD2 (5 bases). Germline assignment: CDR1 SSHAT and CDR2 FNYEAQ (reference sequence). Trimming cost V 2 bases and J 1 base, with 9 bases left between them. The CDR3 is 15 amino acids. The CDR3 region has the DNA TGTGCCAGCAGCTTATTGGCGGGTTCCTACAATGAGCAGTTCTTC. Translation: CASSLLAGSYNEQFF.

The V call is TRBV4-1, the J call TRBJ1-5, with 8 bases lining up with TRBD1. V trimming: 6 bases; J trimming: 3 bases; junction bases outside the gene matches: 10. CDR1 and CDR2 (germline): MGHRA, YSYEKL. The CDR3 is 16 residues long. The CDR3 reads CASRHATGGVNQPQHF. In nucleotides, the CDR3 is TGCGCCAGCAGGCATGCAACAGGGGGTGTCAATCAGCCCCAGCATTTT.

Worth noting for this clone: The junction departs from germline at one end; a sequencing error may be responsible. The rearrangement uses TRBV7-9 and TRBJ2-5; 12 bases fit TRBD1. CDR3 length equals 16 residues. Germline CDR1 reads SEHNR; CDR2 reads FQNEAQ (reference sequence). Here the CDR3 DNA reads TGTTCCAGCAGCAACCGGGACAGGGGGCGCAAGGAGACCCAGTACTTC. Translating it yields CSSSNRDRGRKETQYF.

The chain links TRBV7-9 to TRBJ1-1; D is ambiguous. Trimming removed 3 bases from V and 4 bases from J, with 9 bases in between. CDR3 length equals 13 residues. Germline V CDR1 and CDR2: SEHNR, FQNEAQ (reference sequence). The chain's CDR3 is CASSFHGVTEAFF. CDR3 DNA sequence: TGTGCCAGCAGCTTCCACGGGGTCACTGAAGCTTTCTTT.

The chain joins TRBV6-4 to TRBJ2-3, with TRBD2 matching over 14 bases. Per the germline V gene, CDR1 is MRHNA and CDR2 is SNTAGT. The CDR3 has 16 residues. The V segment lost 6 bases and the J segment 6 bases; nucleotides outside the gene matches: 8. The CDR3 sequence: CASSPGLAGGGDTQYF. CDR3 nucleotide sequence: TGTGCCAGCAGCCCTGGACTAGCGGGGGGTGGTGATACGCAGTATTTT.

This chain's CDR3 is CASSQRTALAKNIQYF. As DNA, the CDR3 is TGTGCCAGCAGCCAACGGACAGCACTAGCCAAAAACATTCAGTACTTC. The chain couples TRBV14 to TRBJ2-4; D possibly corresponds to TRBD1 (6 bases). V was shortened by 2 bases and J by 0 bases, with 11 bases between the two germline ends. The CDR3 loop spans 16 amino acids. Germline values: CDR1 SGHDN, CDR2 FVKESK.

This clone was picked up a small number of times. CDR3: CASSPITGSSYEQYF. In DNA form, the CDR3 reads TGTGCCAGCAGTCCCATTACAGGGAGCTCCTACGAGCAGTACTTC. This chain uses TRBV6-5 with TRBJ2-7; maybe TRBD1 (6 bases). The CDR3 totals 15 residues. Germline V gene sequence: CDR1 MNHEY, CDR2 SVGAGI. Trimming pared 5 bases from V and 0 bases from J, leaving 14 bases between.

The chain employs TRBV5-6 and TRBJ1-2; TRBD1 matches 9 bases. The CDR3 extends over 16 amino acids. Germline V gene data show CDR1 as SGHDT and CDR2 as YYEEEE. With V trimmed by 4 bases and J by 8 bases, 15 bases remained unmatched. CDR3 coding DNA: TGTGCCAGCAGCCTAGTCCGACAGGGGGAACGTGCGGGCTACACCTTC. Encoded protein: CASSLVRQGERAGYTF.

The rearrangement links TRBV18 to TRBJ2-6; the match to TRBD1 covers 7 bases. The ends lost 3 bases at V and 4 bases at J; junction bases unmatched: 6. This CDR3 spans 16 amino acids. CDR1 is KGHSH and CDR2 is LQKENI in the germline V gene. The CDR3 here is CASSPLTGKGANVLTF. The CDR3 coding sequence is TGTGCCAGCTCACCTCTGACAGGGAAGGGGGCCAACGTCCTGACTTTC.

This clone was seen more than once but under ten times. The chain links TRBV5-4 to TRBJ2-1; 8 bases agree with TRBD2. The trim removed 0 bases at V and 7 bases at J, leaving 6 bases unmatched. Germline loops: CDR1 SGHNT, CDR2 YYREEE (reference sequence). The length of the CDR3 is 15 residues. The CDR3 nucleotides read TGTGCCAGCAGCTTGGTCGGGGGGGCCCGTAATGAGCAGTTCTTC. This encodes CASSLVGGARNEQFF. Full variable domain (remainder filled in from reference TRBV5-4 and TRBJ2-1): ETGVTQSPTHLIKTRGQQVTLRCSSQSGHNTVSWYQQALGQGPQFIFQYYREEENGRGNFPPRFSGLQFPNYSSELNVNALELDDSALYLCASSLVGGARNEQFFGPGTRLTVL.

The gene calls are TRBV27 and TRBJ2-7, with 8 bases lining up with TRBD1. V shed 2 bases, J shed 5 bases, and the junction held 11 bases outside the gene matches. Germline assignment: CDR1 MNHEY and CDR2 SMNVEV (reference sequence). CDR3 length: 16 residues. In DNA, the CDR3 is TGTGCCAGCAGTTTACGATTGCAGGGGGCGGTAAACGAGCAGTACTTC. Residues: CASSLRLQGAVNEQYF.

Note on this clone: Additional DNA sequences in this sample encode the identical CDR3. V gene TRBV6-4 combines with J gene TRBJ1-2; weak D call: TRBD1 (5 bases). The germline V gene encodes CDR1 MRHNA and CDR2 SNTAGT. Between the trimmed V and J ends, which lost 0 bases and 5 bases, there was a span of 7 bases. This CDR3 is built from 13 residues. In DNA, the CDR3 is TGTGCCAGCAGTGACTCGTCAGGGTATGGCTACACCTTC. Its protein product is CASSDSSGYGYTF.

The V gene is TRBV28, the J gene TRBJ2-7; TRBD1 matches at 10 bases. There are 18 residues in the CDR3. Germline V gene lookup returns CDR1 MDHEN and CDR2 SYDVKM. The trim removed 3 bases at V and 4 bases at J, leaving 15 bases unmatched. This CDR3 is CASSFPGQGIPGWYEQYF. The CDR3 DNA is TGTGCCAGCAGTTTCCCGGGACAGGGGATTCCGGGTTGGTACGAGCAGTACTTC.

This clone was recorded a few times. The gene calls are TRBV2 and TRBJ2-1; TRBD2 matches at 8 bases. The CDR3 contains 14 residues. V shed 4 bases, J shed 4 bases, and the junction held 3 bases outside the gene matches. From germline, CDR1 is SNHLY and CDR2 FYNNEI. CDR3 sequence reads: CASSGTGGYNEQFF. CDR3 sequence (DNA): TGTGCCAGCAGTGGAACGGGGGGGTACAATGAGCAGTTCTTC.

A single count supports this clone. The gene calls are TRBV5-1 and TRBJ1-1; D is uncertain. V was clipped by 3 bases and J by 0 bases, with 12 bases between them. Germline V CDR1 and CDR2: SGHRS, YFSETQ. This CDR3 is 15 amino acids long. CDR3 region: CASSSRGALNTEAFF. CDR3 nucleotide sequence: TGCGCCAGCAGCTCCCGAGGAGCTTTGAACACTGAAGCTTTCTTT.

The gene calls are TRBV15 and TRBJ1-5; TRBD1 matches 9 bases. This CDR3 region has 17 residues. Trimming at V came to 2 bases and at J to 4 bases, leaving 9 bases not matched to a gene. Germline V lookup: CDR1 LNHNV, CDR2 YYDKDF (reference sequence). Written as DNA, the CDR3 is TGTGCCACCAGCAGACCAACTGCGACAGGGGGAAATCAGCCCCAGCATTTT. It specifies CATSRPTATGGNQPQHF.

The chain is built from TRBV5-5 and TRBJ1-1; D ambiguous. The CDR3 runs 13 residues. Per the germline V gene, CDR1 is SGHKS and CDR2 is YYEKEE (reference sequence). Trimming took off 1 base at V and 6 bases at J, with 10 bases between the two ends. CDR3 nucleotides: TGTGCCAGCAGCTTGATCCAGGTCGCTGAAGCTTTCTTT. This translates into CASSLIQVAEAFF.

The chain links TRBV5-1 to TRBJ2-3; TRBD2 matches 12 bases. Losses at the gene ends were 0 bases for V and 1 base for J; bases not matched to a gene: 3. Germline CDR1 is SGHRS and CDR2 is YFSETQ. The length of the CDR3 is 17 residues. This CDR3 reads CASSLARLAGGTDTQYF. Here the CDR3 DNA reads TGCGCCAGCAGCTTGGCCAGACTAGCGGGGGGCACAGATACGCAGTATTTT.

The chain joins TRBV5-1 to TRBJ2-7; TRBD1 might be the D (6 bases). Germline assignment: CDR1 SGHRS and CDR2 YFSETQ. Between the trimmed V and J ends, which lost 1 base and 1 base, there was a span of 15 bases. CDR3 size: 16 residues. CDR3 in DNA: TGCGCCAGCAGCTTGACGGCCAGGGGTTTTTCCTACGAGCAGTACTTC. It codes for CASSLTARGFSYEQYF.

This clone showed up just a few times. The J gene is TRBJ2-7, the V gene TRBV5-5; 10 bases agree with TRBD2. Germline trimming cut 1 base from V and 3 bases from J; bases unmatched to any gene: 13. The CDR3 has 18 residues. The germline CDR1 and CDR2 sequences are SGHKS and YYEKEE (reference sequence). DNA of the CDR3: TGTGCCAGCAGCTTGTTCTTAGCGGGGGGCCGGGGGGGCTACGAGCAGTACTTC. Protein product: CASSLFLAGGRGGYEQYF.

This chain connects TRBV10-3 to TRBJ1-3, with unresolved D. Trimming took off 4 bases at V and 0 bases at J, with 4 bases between the two ends. The V gene's germline CDR1 is ENHRY and CDR2 SYGVKD. CDR3 length: 13 amino acids. This CDR3 is CAISAVSGNTIYF. The DNA for the CDR3 is TGTGCCATCAGTGCCGTCTCTGGAAACACCATATATTTT.

V usage is TRBV5-1 and J usage is TRBJ1-2; no reliable D call. The CDR3 spans 15 residues. Trimming pared 0 bases from V and 4 bases from J, leaving 13 bases between. Germline CDR1 is SGHRS and CDR2 is YFSETQ. In DNA form, the CDR3 reads TGCGCCAGCAGCTTGGCCGCGGGGTCCCCCTATGGCTACACCTTC. It yields the protein CASSLAAGSPYGYTF.

The sample holds a few counts of this clone. The V and J genes are TRBV19 and TRBJ2-4; 9 nucleotides align to TRBD1. The CDR3 covers 17 residues. The germline V gene has CDR1 LNHDA and CDR2 SQIVND (reference sequence). The ends lost 8 bases at V and 9 bases at J; junction bases unmatched: 20. The CDR3 spells CASLPGQGQISSSIQYF. CDR3 DNA sequence: TGTGCCAGTCTTCCGGGACAGGGTCAAATAAGTTCCTCCATTCAGTACTTC.

About this clone itself: A read error may account for a junction end that differs from germline. The identical CDR3 is also encoded by other nucleotide sequences in the sample. The chain uses TRBV29-1 and TRBJ1-1; D is perhaps TRBD1 (6 bases). CDR3 length: 13 residues. CDR1 is SQVTM and CDR2 is ANQGSEA in the germline V gene. The CDR3 bases are TGCAGCGTTGGGGGGCGACAGAACACTGAAGCCTTCTTT. As protein: CSVGGRQNTEAFF.

The chain carries TRBV19 and TRBJ2-6; 7 bases line up with TRBD1. CDR3 length: 16 amino acids. The V and J ends lost 9 bases and 0 bases, in that order; junction bases with no gene match: 8. Germline V gives CDR1 LNHDA, CDR2 SQIVND (reference sequence). CDR3 in DNA: TGTGCCAGCCGCGGACAGGAATACTCTGGGGCCAACGTCCTGACTTTC. It is translated as CASRGQEYSGANVLTF.

The chain carries TRBV5-4 and TRBJ2-1, with D possibly being TRBD2 (5 bases). Germline lookup yields CDR1 SGHNT and CDR2 YYREEE (reference sequence). The CDR3 is 13 residues long. Trimming cost V 4 bases and J 9 bases, with 14 bases left between them. Here the CDR3 reads CASSQTRAVEQFF. The CDR3 DNA reads as TGTGCCAGCAGCCAAACTAGGGCGGTTGAGCAGTTCTTC.

V gene TRBV12-5 combines with J gene TRBJ1-6; 9 bases are shared with TRBD1. Germline V gene lookup returns CDR1 LGHNT and CDR2 FRNRAP. V gave up 1 base and J gave up 5 bases; unmatched junction bases: 3. CDR3 length equals 16 residues. The DNA for the CDR3 is TGTGCTAGTGGTTTGGGGGACAGGGTTCATAATTCACCCCTCCACTTT. Amino acids: CASGLGDRVHNSPLHF.

The CDR3 bases are TGTGCCAGCACCGGGGTTCCCTCTGGAAACACCATATATTTT. Protein: CASTGVPSGNTIYF. The V and J genes are TRBV2 and TRBJ1-3; no firm D call. V gave up 7 bases and J gave up 0 bases, with 10 bases separating them. This CDR3 contains 14 residues. In germline, CDR1 is SNHLY, CDR2 FYNNEI.

This clone has a single count. The rearrangement joins TRBV19 to TRBJ2-6; 8 bases are shared with TRBD1. The germline V gene encodes CDR1 LNHDA and CDR2 SQIVND (reference sequence). The CDR3 has 19 residues. The V and J ends lost 4 bases and 0 bases, in that order; junction bases with no gene match: 11. The CDR3 nucleotides read TGTGCCAGTAGTAGGGGACAGGTGAGGGCCCACTCTGGGGCCAACGTCCTGACTTTC. Its protein product is CASSRGQVRAHSGANVLTF.

V gene TRBV4-1 combines with J gene TRBJ1-5; D is perhaps TRBD1 (6 bases). Trimming removed 1 base from V and 6 bases from J, with 13 bases in between. This CDR3 region has 15 residues. The germline V gene encodes CDR1 MGHRA and CDR2 YSYEKL. For the CDR3, the DNA is TGCGCCAGCAGCCAAGTAACGGACAGTAGTCAGCCCCAGCATTTT. Its translation: CASSQVTDSSQPQHF.

In its sample, this clone was seen a few times. The rearrangement links TRBV28 to TRBJ1-2; D is ambiguous. Trimming cost V 3 bases and J 2 bases, with 4 bases left between them. This CDR3 has 12 amino acids. The germline V gene encodes CDR1 MDHEN and CDR2 SYDVKM. For the CDR3, the DNA is TGTGCCAGCAGTTTGCAGAACTATGGCTACACCTTC. It yields the protein CASSLQNYGYTF.